Below are 10 T cell receptor beta chains sequenced from a single sample in a study of CXCR3-negative and CXCR3-positive naive CD8 T cells. UMI labels and 5' RACE were used to prepare the TRB cDNA libraries. TCRdb reanalyzed the 5' RACE reads and collapses them to one entry per CDR3 protein, without DNA. The sample data list 50,000 to 65,000 distinct CDR3 sequences. Sequencing was performed on naive CXCR3- CD8+ T cells from blood. The subset was: CD45RO-CCR7+CD27+CD95- naive CD8+ T cells lacking CXCR3 (TNR3-). All receptors come from a human donor in good health. Some clones in this sample may be carry-over from other donors' samples.

The V gene is TRBV29-1, the J gene TRBJ2-2; no DNA is available, so the TRBD1 call from TCRdb remains unchecked. The germline gives CDR1 SQVTM, CDR2 ANQGSEA. The CDR3 is made up of 14 amino acids. The chain's CDR3 is CSVLRSTGPGELFF.

The genes are TRBV29-1 and TRBJ2-7; the D gene TCRdb calls, TRBD1, cannot be checked with no DNA. CDR1 SQVTM and CDR2 ANQGSEA come from the germline V gene. This CDR3 has 12 amino acids. The CDR3 loop reads CSVGQGSYEQYF.

The J gene is TRBJ2-7, the V gene TRBV2; TCRdb selects TRBD2, and the lack of DNA leaves this call unchecked. Germline V gene data show CDR1 as SNHLY and CDR2 as FYNNEI. There are 13 residues in the CDR3. The CDR3 sequence: CASSQGRGYEQYF.

The rearrangement joins TRBV13 to TRBJ2-1. The CDR3 sequence is 13 residues long. Germline-derived CDR1 and CDR2 are PRHDT and FYEKMQ (reference sequence). The CDR3 here is CASSLGRPNEQFF.

CDR3 loop: CASSQLFEGGTDTQYF. V and J are TRBV4-1 and TRBJ2-3; without DNA, the TCRdb call of TRBD1 cannot be checked. Per germline, CDR1 MGHRA and CDR2 YSYEKL. The CDR3 has 16 residues.

The chain carries TRBV7-9 and TRBJ2-7; there is no DNA to check the TCRdb D call of TRBD1. CDR1 SEHNR and CDR2 FQNEAQ come from the germline V gene (reference sequence). The CDR3 length is 16 residues. The CDR3 reads CASSDGTGSFSYEQHF.

The rearrangement links TRBV7-8 to TRBJ2-3; checking the TCRdb D call of TRBD1 is not possible without DNA. Germline values: CDR1 SGHVS, CDR2 FQNEAQ. CDR3 length: 13 residues. CDR3 amino acids: CASSPGATDTQYF.

The chain recombines TRBV29-1 with TRBJ1-2. The CDR3 contains 13 residues. The germline CDR1 and CDR2 sequences are SQVTM and ANQGSEA. CDR3 protein: CSVEDGSLYGYTF.

The genes are TRBV11-2 and TRBJ2-7; TCRdb gives TRBD1 as the D gene, but with no DNA this cannot be confirmed. The length of the CDR3 is 15 residues. Germline lookup yields CDR1 SGHAT and CDR2 FQNNGV. CDR3 residues: CASRQAVGVGYEQYF.

The chain is built from TRBV28 and TRBJ1-1; TCRdb picks TRBD1, but there is no DNA to check that call. This CDR3 region has 14 residues. The germline V gene encodes CDR1 MDHEN and CDR2 SYDVKM. The CDR3 loop reads CASRPTGTNTEAFF.